The next 17 T cell receptor beta chains were all read from a single sample in a study of human T cells and chemical hapten exposure. TCRdb itself ran the RACE reads through MiXCR, one entry per CDR3 protein. The sample holds 28,000 or so distinct CDR3 sequences; less than 8% are singletons and the top ten take approximately 9.8%. Indicated time point: healthy volunteer bleed at 2 weeks. Total RNA came from unfractionated whole blood. Sequenced input: whole blood. Receptor source: a human donor in good health. Some clones in this sample may be carry-over from other donors' samples.

This clonotype has at least ten counts. The gene calls are TRBV5-5 and TRBJ1-1; TRBD1 aligns across 8 bases. CDR1 is SGHKS and CDR2 is YYEKEE in the germline V gene (reference sequence). The J segment lost 1 base and the V segment lost 4 bases, leaving 9 bases of the junction unmatched. The CDR3 sequence is 16 residues long. In DNA form, the CDR3 reads TGTGCCAGCAGCCGCGGACGGACAGGGAGGAACACTGAAGCTTTCTTT. Amino acids: CASSRGRTGRNTEAFF. The complete variable domain, with remaining parts taken from reference TRBV5-5 and TRBJ1-1, reads DAGVTQSPTHLIKTRGQQVTLRCSPISGHKSVSWYQQVLGQGPQFIFQYYEKEERGRGNFPDRFSARQFPNYSSELNVNALLLGDSALYLCASSRGRTGRNTEAFFGQGTRLTVV.

The CDR3 DNA follows: TGCAGCGTCGCCTACACCGGGGAGCTGTTTTTT. Protein: CSVAYTGELFF. The gene calls are TRBV29-1 and TRBJ2-2, with D unclear. The germline CDR1 and CDR2 sequences are SQVTM and ANQGSEA. Between the trimmed V and J ends, which lost 6 bases and 3 bases, there was a span of 5 bases. The CDR3 is 11 amino acids.

This clonotype was counted many times. The chain is built from TRBV10-3 and TRBJ2-3; D remains unclear. V dropped 3 bases and J dropped 5 bases, with 3 bases sitting between them. The CDR3 runs 11 residues. Germline V gives CDR1 ENHRY, CDR2 SYGVKD. The CDR3 here is CAISDEDTQYF. The CDR3 region has the DNA TGTGCCATCAGTGACGAAGATACGCAGTATTTT.

At least ten counts were recorded for this clonotype. The chain links TRBV28 to TRBJ2-7; D not certain. V lost 2 bases and J lost 6, with 14 bases in between. Germline V gene lookup returns CDR1 MDHEN and CDR2 SYDVKM. This CDR3 spans 14 amino acids. CDR3 DNA sequence: TGTGCCAGCAGTTTAAGTACCATTATGGGCGAGCAGTACTTC. This translates into CASSLSTIMGEQYF.

Ten or more counts support this clonotype. V and J are TRBV4-1 and TRBJ2-3, with 13 bases matching TRBD2. Trimming cost V 0 bases and J 7 bases; bases outside gene matches: 13. CDR3 length: 19 amino acids. In germline, CDR1 is MGHRA, CDR2 YSYEKL. The CDR3 sequence: CASSQDPPGLAGSPHTQYF. CDR3 coding DNA: TGCGCCAGCAGCCAAGATCCTCCGGGACTAGCGGGATCCCCCCATACGCAGTATTTT.

The chain is built from TRBV5-5 and TRBJ2-1; D may be TRBD1 (6 bases). The CDR3 is made up of 16 amino acids. Germline CDR1 SGHKS, CDR2 YYEKEE (reference sequence). With 5 bases removed from V and 9 bases from J, the gap between germline ends came to 24 bases. The CDR3 spells CASRGSGGGAPREQFF. The CDR3 DNA sequence: TGTGCCAGCAGGGGATCGGGTGGGGGCGCGCCCCGTGAGCAGTTCTTC.

This clonotype was detected ten times or more. The rearrangement uses TRBV19 and TRBJ2-2; 7 nucleotides line up with TRBD1. From germline, CDR1 is LNHDA and CDR2 SQIVND (reference sequence). This CDR3 spans 14 amino acids. V lost 6 bases and J lost 3; bases outside the gene matches: 4. CDR3 region: CASSLTGYTGELFF. The CDR3 DNA sequence: TGTGCCAGTAGCTTGACAGGGTACACCGGGGAGCTGTTTTTT.

This clonotype has ten or more counts. V is TRBV20-1 and J is TRBJ2-7; D not certain. CDR3 size: 15 residues. CDR1 DFQATT and CDR2 SNEGSKA come from the germline V gene (reference sequence). V shed 6 bases and J shed 6 bases, with 24 bases lying between them. CDR3 in DNA: TGCAGTGCCACGGGTCGAAAATTGACCTGGGGCGAGCAGTACTTC. Protein: CSATGRKLTWGEQYF.

This clonotype was picked up many times. The chain carries TRBV9 and TRBJ1-1; D not resolved. V lost 0 bases, J lost 9 bases, and 15 bases lay in between. Germline-derived CDR1 and CDR2 are SGDLS and YYNGEE. The CDR3 loop spans 14 amino acids. The CDR3 DNA reads as TGTGCCAGCAGCGTAGGGGCCGGGGAAAAGCAAGCTTTCTTT. Protein: CASSVGAGEKQAFF.

The V gene is TRBV5-1, the J gene TRBJ2-5, with D possibly matching TRBD1 (6 bases). The CDR3 has 14 amino acids. V was pared by 4 bases and J by 0 bases, with 10 bases between. Looked up from germline, CDR1 is SGHRS and CDR2 is YFSETQ. DNA for the CDR3: TGCGCCAGCAGCCCGAGACAGGACCAAGAGACCCAGTACTTC. Translated, it gives CASSPRQDQETQYF. The variable domain in full, completed from reference TRBV5-1 and TRBJ2-5, reads KAGVTQTPRYLIKTRGQQVTLSCSPISGHRSVSWYQQTPGQGLQFLFEYFSETQRNKGNFPGRFSGRQFSNSRSEMNVSTLELGDSALYLCASSPRQDQETQYFGPGTRLLVL.

At least ten counts were recorded for this clonotype. This chain uses TRBV5-5 with TRBJ1-1; no reliable D call. Germline values: CDR1 SGHKS, CDR2 YYEKEE (reference sequence). V lost 1 base and J 1 base, leaving 5 bases between the germline ends. The CDR3 is 13 residues long. CDR3: CASSLLGNTEAFF. The CDR3 coding sequence is TGTGCCAGCAGCTTGTTGGGGAACACTGAAGCTTTCTTT.

The genes are TRBV20-1 and TRBJ2-1; 8 nucleotides line up with TRBD2. The CDR3 has 15 amino acids. CDR1 and CDR2 (germline): DFQATT, SNEGSKA (reference sequence). The junction had 9 bases not matched to a gene; V was cut back by 6 bases and J by 2 bases. CDR3 sequence (DNA): TGCAGTGCCCCCCTCGCGGGAGGAGCCTACAATGAGCAGTTCTTC. It encodes CSAPLAGGAYNEQFF.

This clonotype was seen repeatedly, ten times or more. The chain uses TRBV20-1 and TRBJ2-7; the D gene is possibly TRBD2 (6 bases). The V gene lost 5 bases and the J gene lost 4 bases, with 12 bases spanning the gap. Germline lookup yields CDR1 DFQATT and CDR2 SNEGSKA (reference sequence). The CDR3 is made up of 12 amino acids. CDR3 in DNA: TGCAGTGCTGGCCTGGGGGGTTACGAGCAGTACTTC. The encoded protein is CSAGLGGYEQYF.

This clonotype was picked up many times. In nucleotides, the CDR3 is TGTGCCAGCAGCGTGAGGACAGGATATTCAGATACGCAGTATTTT. This translates into CASSVRTGYSDTQYF. The chain links TRBV5-6 to TRBJ2-3, with 7 bases matching TRBD1. Per germline, CDR1 SGHDT and CDR2 YYEEEE. Trimming at V came to 4 bases and at J to 4 bases, leaving 9 bases not matched to a gene. The CDR3 spans 15 residues. Filled out from reference TRBV5-6 and TRBJ2-3, the complete variable domain reads DAGVTQSPTHLIKTRGQQVTLRCSPKSGHDTVSWYQQALGQGPQFIFQYYEEEERQRGNFPDRFSGHQFPNYSSELNVNALLLGDSALYLCASSVRTGYSDTQYFGPGTRLTVL.

This chain uses TRBV6-4 with TRBJ2-7; 10 bases are shared with TRBD1. Germline CDR1 reads MRHNA; CDR2 reads SNTAGT. CDR3 length: 15 amino acids. V lost 3 bases and J lost 7; bases outside the gene matches: 9. Here the CDR3 reads CASSEAWGQGSEQYF. CDR3 sequence (DNA): TGTGCCAGCAGTGAGGCTTGGGGACAGGGGTCAGAGCAGTACTTC.

This clonotype has at least ten counts. The CDR3 spells CSARERTGGGEQFF. CDR3 sequence (DNA): TGCAGTGCTAGAGAACGGACAGGGGGAGGTGAGCAGTTCTTC. The V and J genes are TRBV20-1 and TRBJ2-1, with TRBD1 matching over 10 bases. J lost 9 bases, V lost 0 bases, and 5 bases had no gene match. CDR3 length: 14 residues. The germline gives CDR1 DFQATT, CDR2 SNEGSKA (reference sequence).

Comments on this clonotype: This could be a read error, since a much larger clone is one nucleotide away. The chain employs TRBV28 and TRBJ2-5; 7 nucleotides line up with TRBD1. Trimming removed 0 bases from V and 2 bases from J; junction bases left unmatched: 9. Germline-derived CDR1 and CDR2 are MDHEN and SYDVKM. CDR3 length: 17 residues. The CDR3: CASSLWRVQGSQETQYF. The CDR3 coding sequence is TGTGCCAGCAGTTTATGGCGTGTACAGGGGTCTCAAGAGACCCAGTACTTC.